This TCR beta chain derives from a study of T-cell memory formation after mild COVID-19. Study-level results: Balance between CD4 and CD8 was seen in clones contracting day 15 to 85, and a CD4+ lean was seen in later expanders. Most CD4+ clones that shrank were in CM and EM, while CD8+ ones turned up in EMRA. Unconfirmed was the SARS-CoV-2 specificity of second-wave clones that peaked on day 37.

This clonotype has only a few counts. Its antigen is as yet unknown. Constant-segment primers served in 5'RACE that generated TCR alpha and TCR beta cDNA libraries bearing sample barcodes and UMIs. Each CDR3 protein is one row after TCRdb ran MiXCR on the 5' RACE reads. The sample carries 350,000 to 500,000 distinct CDR3 sequences, roughly a quarter recorded once. The CDR3 loop spans 15 amino acids. Trimming pared 0 bases from V and 4 bases from J, leaving 12 bases between. Germline V gene data show CDR1 as SGHVS and CDR2 as FQNEAQ. The origin of this receptor is an adult woman who had mild COVID-19 (a few samples of this study predate the infection). Cell type and time point are not known. The specimen sequenced was PBMCs or a T cell subset sorted from them (not recorded which). J is TRBJ1-1 and V is TRBV7-8; D might be TRBD1 (5 bases). This CDR3 reads CASSLARGLSTEAFF. The CDR3 region has the DNA TGTGCCAGCAGCTTAGCAAGGGGCTTAAGCACTGAAGCTTTCTTT. The full variable domain, in which reference TRBV7-8 and TRBJ1-1 provide the parts outside the CDR3, is GAGVSQSPRYKVAKRGQDVALRCDPISGHVSLFWYQQALGQGPEFLTYFQNEAQLDKSGLPSDRFFAERPEGSVSTLKIQRTQQEDSAVYLCASSLARGLSTEAFFGQGTRLTVV.